Below, 18 T cell receptor beta chains from the same sample are listed, as sequenced in a study of blood T cell repertoires in COVID-19. Profiling relied on immunoSEQ multiplex PCR, and the TCRdb table lists in-frame clones only, not all of them. The profile shows about 97,000 clones, approximately 87% of them singletons. The sequenced sample was peripheral blood. The receptor set was obtained from a human donor in a cohort sampled during active COVID-19.

The gene calls are TRBV6-1 and TRBJ2-3; D is perhaps TRBD1 (6 bases). Germline lookup yields CDR1 MNHNS and CDR2 SASEGT. Trimming cost V 2 bases and J 0 bases, with 12 bases left between them. The CDR3 extends over 16 amino acids. The DNA of the CDR3 is TGTGCCAGCAGTGAACTCAGGGGCCTAAGCACAGATACGCAGTATTTT. Its translation: CASSELRGLSTDTQYF.

Only a few counts were recorded for this clone. The chain uses TRBV6-5 and TRBJ2-7; TRBD1 agrees at 9 bases. The ends lost 11 bases at V and 3 bases at J; junction bases unmatched: 5. This CDR3 contains 12 residues. Germline CDR1 MNHEY, CDR2 SVGAGI. Written as DNA, the CDR3 is TGTGCCGGGGGGACAGGGCTCTACGAGCAGTACTTC. Protein product: CAGGTGLYEQYF.

The chain couples TRBV2 to TRBJ2-7, with 14 bases identical to TRBD2. CDR3 length equals 15 residues. Germline CDR1 SNHLY, CDR2 FYNNEI. After removal of 10 bases from V and 3 bases from J, the junction contained 8 bases not matched to a gene. The CDR3 spells CAKGTSGGSFYEQYF. CDR3 DNA sequence: TGTGCCAAAGGGACTAGCGGGGGCTCTTTCTACGAGCAGTACTTC.

The chain carries TRBV11-2 and TRBJ2-3; tentatively, D is TRBD1 (6 bases). With 1 base removed from V and 3 bases from J, the gap between germline ends came to 8 bases. The CDR3 has 14 residues. Germline V CDR1 and CDR2: SGHAT, FQNNGV. In nucleotides, the CDR3 is TGTGCCAGCAGCTTAGGAGGGGGTACAGATACGCAGTATTTT. Translated, it gives CASSLGGGTDTQYF.

This rearrangement joins TRBV2 to TRBJ2-3, with D maybe TRBD2 (6 bases). Germline V CDR1 and CDR2: SNHLY, FYNNEI. Trimming stripped 3 bases from V and 2 bases from J, with 9 bases between. This CDR3 is 14 amino acids long. The DNA of the CDR3 is TGTGCCAGCAGTGAGCGGGGCTTCACAGATACGCAGTATTTT. This encodes CASSERGFTDTQYF.

The CDR3 sequence is CASSQDGVADYEQYF. CDR3 sequence (DNA): TGTGCCAGCAGCCAAGATGGGGTAGCGGACTACGAGCAGTACTTC. V gene TRBV4-2 combines with J gene TRBJ2-7; D might be TRBD2 (6 bases). Trimming removed 0 bases at V and 3 bases at J, with 12 bases between. The CDR3 has 15 amino acids. Germline V gene lookup returns CDR1 LGHNA and CDR2 YNFKEQ.

The chain's CDR3 is CASSQDGPYEQYF. In DNA, the CDR3 is TGTGCCAGCAGCCAAGATGGGCCCTACGAGCAGTACTTC. V gene TRBV3-1 (or the pseudogene TRBV3-2) combines with J gene TRBJ2-7; D unclear. CDR1 and CDR2 (germline): LGHDT, YNNKEL (reference sequence). Trimming left V 0 bases short and J 2 bases short, with 5 bases between. The CDR3 consists of 13 residues.

The chain has TRBV5-6 and TRBJ1-2; weak D call: TRBD1 (6 bases). The CDR3 loop spans 12 amino acids. Germline V gene sequence: CDR1 SGHDT, CDR2 YYEEEE. V was shortened by 5 bases and J by 7 bases, with 12 bases between the two germline ends. The CDR3, as DNA: TGTGCCAGCAGTTACAGGGAGGGTGGCTACACCTTC. This encodes CASSYREGGYTF.

V usage is TRBV7-9 and J usage is TRBJ2-7; TRBD1 agrees at 8 bases. The V and J ends lost 6 bases and 2 bases, in that order; junction bases with no gene match: 6. The CDR3 length is 14 residues. The germline V gene encodes CDR1 SEHNR and CDR2 FQNEAQ (reference sequence). CDR3 DNA sequence: TGTGCCAGCAGTTCGGGGACAGGTCCCTACGAGCAGTACTTC. It translates to CASSSGTGPYEQYF.

The V and J genes are TRBV3-1 (or the pseudogene TRBV3-2) and TRBJ2-7; D might be TRBD2 (6 bases). Germline CDR1 LGHDT, CDR2 YNNKEL (reference sequence). Trimming shortened V by 2 bases and J by 2 bases, and 10 bases separated the two germline ends. The CDR3 is 14 amino acids. DNA for the CDR3: TGTGCCAGCAGCCAACGGGACTTCGCCTACGAGCAGTACTTC. Translation gives CASSQRDFAYEQYF.

The chain combines TRBV28 with TRBJ1-2; the D gene is possibly TRBD1 (5 bases). Deletions cut 4 bases from V and 5 bases from J, with 14 bases between. Germline V gene sequence: CDR1 MDHEN, CDR2 SYDVKM. The CDR3 is 14 residues long. CDR3 sequence: CASSWGDGGYGYTF. For the CDR3, the DNA is TGTGCCAGCAGTTGGGGGGACGGGGGGTATGGCTACACCTTC.

As regards this clone: The identical CDR3 is also encoded by other nucleotide sequences in the sample. The genes are TRBV27 and TRBJ2-6; 7 bases match TRBD2. Germline V gives CDR1 MNHEY, CDR2 SMNVEV (reference sequence). V shed 2 bases, J shed 1 base, and the junction held 2 bases outside the gene matches. CDR3 length: 16 amino acids. As DNA, the CDR3 is TGTGCCAGCAGTTTAGGGGGGGTTTCTGGGGCCAACGTCCTGACTTTC. It yields the protein CASSLGGVSGANVLTF.

V gene TRBV11-2 combines with J gene TRBJ2-3; weak D call: TRBD2 (6 bases). V was clipped by 3 bases and J by 5 bases, with 9 bases between them. Germline V lookup: CDR1 SGHAT, CDR2 FQNNGV. The CDR3 sequence is 13 residues long. CDR3 region: CASSFGSRDTQYF. The CDR3 DNA reads as TGTGCCAGCAGCTTCGGGAGTCGAGATACGCAGTATTTT.

The genes are TRBV6-5 and TRBJ2-1, with 12 bases aligning to TRBD2. The CDR3 has 15 amino acids. Germline CDR1 is MNHEY and CDR2 is SVGAGI. The ends lost 6 bases at V and 2 bases at J; junction bases unmatched: 2. The CDR3 here is CASRTSGSPYNEQFF. The CDR3 coding sequence is TGTGCCAGCAGGACTAGCGGGAGCCCCTACAATGAGCAGTTCTTC.

This sequence joins TRBV9 and TRBJ2-7, with TRBD1 matching 9 bases. The J segment lost 4 bases and the V segment lost 2 bases, leaving 7 bases of the junction unmatched. CDR3 length: 15 amino acids. Germline V CDR1 and CDR2: SGDLS, YYNGEE. The CDR3 region has the DNA TGTGCCAGCAGCGTGGGACAGGGTATCGCGTACGAGCAGTACTTC. Amino acid sequence: CASSVGQGIAYEQYF.

The genes are TRBV12-2 and TRBJ1-3; the D call of TRBD1 is as the table states it, not checked on the DNA. TRBV12-2 is a known pseudogene. This CDR3 comprises 18 residues. The CDR3 DNA sequence: TGTGCAAGTCGCTTAACCCTATTCACAGAGAGCTCTGGAAACACCATATATTTT. Amino acid sequence: CASRLTLFTESSGNTIYF.

This sequence joins TRBV18 and TRBJ2-5; 7 positions agree with TRBD1. The CDR3 loop spans 15 amino acids. V shed 2 bases and J 1 base; nucleotides not matched to a gene: 4. Germline CDR1 and CDR2: KGHSH and LQKENI. CDR3 loop: CASSPMTGPQETQYF. The CDR3 DNA reads as TGTGCCAGCTCACCAATGACAGGGCCCCAAGAGACCCAGTACTTC.

The rearrangement uses TRBV2 and TRBJ2-2; unclear D gene. The CDR3 consists of 18 residues. The germline V and J ends were trimmed by 7 bases and 1 base, with 22 bases remaining between them. Germline loops: CDR1 SNHLY, CDR2 FYNNEI. Here the CDR3 DNA reads TGTGCCAGCAACGTTGATGTGAGGATACCTCAGAACACCGGGGAGCTGTTTTTT. Amino acid sequence: CASNVDVRIPQNTGELFF.